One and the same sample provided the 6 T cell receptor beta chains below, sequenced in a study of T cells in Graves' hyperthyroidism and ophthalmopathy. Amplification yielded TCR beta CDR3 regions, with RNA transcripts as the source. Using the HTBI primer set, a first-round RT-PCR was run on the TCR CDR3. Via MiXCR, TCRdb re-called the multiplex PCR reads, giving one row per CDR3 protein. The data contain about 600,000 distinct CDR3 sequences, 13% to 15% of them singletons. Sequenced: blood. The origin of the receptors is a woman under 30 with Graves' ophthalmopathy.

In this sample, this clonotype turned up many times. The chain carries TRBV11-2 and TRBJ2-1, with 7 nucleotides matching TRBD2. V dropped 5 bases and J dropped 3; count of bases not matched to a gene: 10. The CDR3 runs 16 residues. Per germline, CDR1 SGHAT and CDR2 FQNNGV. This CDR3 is CASSPRLAEYYNEQFF. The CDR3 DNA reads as TGTGCCAGCAGCCCCAGACTAGCAGAATACTACAATGAGCAGTTCTTC.

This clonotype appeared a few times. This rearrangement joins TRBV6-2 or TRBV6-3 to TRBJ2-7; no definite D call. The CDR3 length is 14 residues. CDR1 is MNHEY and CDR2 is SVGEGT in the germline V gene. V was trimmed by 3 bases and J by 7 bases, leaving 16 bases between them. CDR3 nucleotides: TGTGCCAGCAGTTATCAGAGTAGTGTGAGGGAGCAGTACTTC. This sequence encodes CASSYQSSVREQYF.

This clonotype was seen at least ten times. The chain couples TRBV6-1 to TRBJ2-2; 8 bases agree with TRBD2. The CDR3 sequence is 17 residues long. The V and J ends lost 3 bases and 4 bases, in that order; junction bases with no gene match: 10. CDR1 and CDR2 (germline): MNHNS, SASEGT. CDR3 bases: TGTGCCAGCAGTGACGGTGCAGCGGGAGATGGCACCGGGGAGCTGTTTTTT. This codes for CASSDGAAGDGTGELFF.

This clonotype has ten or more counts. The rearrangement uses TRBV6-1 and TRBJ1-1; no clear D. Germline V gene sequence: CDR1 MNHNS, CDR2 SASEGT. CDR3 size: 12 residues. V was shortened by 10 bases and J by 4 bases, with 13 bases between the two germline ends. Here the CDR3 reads CAIWMGGTEAFF. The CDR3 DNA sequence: TGTGCCATCTGGATGGGAGGCACTGAAGCTTTCTTT.

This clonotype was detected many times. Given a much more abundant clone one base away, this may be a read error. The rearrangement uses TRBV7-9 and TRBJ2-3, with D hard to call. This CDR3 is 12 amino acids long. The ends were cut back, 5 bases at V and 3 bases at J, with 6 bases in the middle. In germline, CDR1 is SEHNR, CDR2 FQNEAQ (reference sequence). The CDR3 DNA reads TGTGCCAGCAGCCAATTTACAGATACGCAGTATTTT. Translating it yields CASSQFTDTQYF. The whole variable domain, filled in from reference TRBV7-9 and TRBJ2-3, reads DTGVSQNPRHKITKRGQNVTFRCDPISEHNRLYWYRQTLGQGPEFLTYFQNEAQLEKSRLLSDRFSAERPKGSFSTLEIQRTEQGDSAMYLCASSQFTDTQYFGPGTRLTVL.

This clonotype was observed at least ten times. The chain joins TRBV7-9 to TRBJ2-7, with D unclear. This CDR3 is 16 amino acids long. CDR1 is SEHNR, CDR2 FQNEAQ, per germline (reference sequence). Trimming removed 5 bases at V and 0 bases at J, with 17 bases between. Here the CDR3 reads CASSQTTGNPSYEQYF. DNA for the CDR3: TGTGCCAGCAGCCAAACCACGGGCAACCCCTCCTACGAGCAGTACTTC. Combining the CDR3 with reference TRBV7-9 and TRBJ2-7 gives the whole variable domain DTGVSQNPRHKITKRGQNVTFRCDPISEHNRLYWYRQTLGQGPEFLTYFQNEAQLEKSRLLSDRFSAERPKGSFSTLEIQRTEQGDSAMYLCASSQTTGNPSYEQYFGPGTRLTVT.